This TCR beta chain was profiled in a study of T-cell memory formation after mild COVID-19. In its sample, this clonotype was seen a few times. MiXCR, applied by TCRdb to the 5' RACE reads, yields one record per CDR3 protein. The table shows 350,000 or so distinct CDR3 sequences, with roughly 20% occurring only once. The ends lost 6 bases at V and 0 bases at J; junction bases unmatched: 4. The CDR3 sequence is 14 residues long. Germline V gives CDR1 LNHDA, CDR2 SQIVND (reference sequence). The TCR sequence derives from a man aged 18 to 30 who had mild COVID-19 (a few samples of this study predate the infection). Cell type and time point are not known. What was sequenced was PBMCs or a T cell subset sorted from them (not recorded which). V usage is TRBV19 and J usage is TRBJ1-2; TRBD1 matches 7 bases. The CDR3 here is CASSRDSANYGYTF. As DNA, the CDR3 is TGTGCCAGTAGCAGGGACAGCGCTAACTATGGCTACACCTTC.